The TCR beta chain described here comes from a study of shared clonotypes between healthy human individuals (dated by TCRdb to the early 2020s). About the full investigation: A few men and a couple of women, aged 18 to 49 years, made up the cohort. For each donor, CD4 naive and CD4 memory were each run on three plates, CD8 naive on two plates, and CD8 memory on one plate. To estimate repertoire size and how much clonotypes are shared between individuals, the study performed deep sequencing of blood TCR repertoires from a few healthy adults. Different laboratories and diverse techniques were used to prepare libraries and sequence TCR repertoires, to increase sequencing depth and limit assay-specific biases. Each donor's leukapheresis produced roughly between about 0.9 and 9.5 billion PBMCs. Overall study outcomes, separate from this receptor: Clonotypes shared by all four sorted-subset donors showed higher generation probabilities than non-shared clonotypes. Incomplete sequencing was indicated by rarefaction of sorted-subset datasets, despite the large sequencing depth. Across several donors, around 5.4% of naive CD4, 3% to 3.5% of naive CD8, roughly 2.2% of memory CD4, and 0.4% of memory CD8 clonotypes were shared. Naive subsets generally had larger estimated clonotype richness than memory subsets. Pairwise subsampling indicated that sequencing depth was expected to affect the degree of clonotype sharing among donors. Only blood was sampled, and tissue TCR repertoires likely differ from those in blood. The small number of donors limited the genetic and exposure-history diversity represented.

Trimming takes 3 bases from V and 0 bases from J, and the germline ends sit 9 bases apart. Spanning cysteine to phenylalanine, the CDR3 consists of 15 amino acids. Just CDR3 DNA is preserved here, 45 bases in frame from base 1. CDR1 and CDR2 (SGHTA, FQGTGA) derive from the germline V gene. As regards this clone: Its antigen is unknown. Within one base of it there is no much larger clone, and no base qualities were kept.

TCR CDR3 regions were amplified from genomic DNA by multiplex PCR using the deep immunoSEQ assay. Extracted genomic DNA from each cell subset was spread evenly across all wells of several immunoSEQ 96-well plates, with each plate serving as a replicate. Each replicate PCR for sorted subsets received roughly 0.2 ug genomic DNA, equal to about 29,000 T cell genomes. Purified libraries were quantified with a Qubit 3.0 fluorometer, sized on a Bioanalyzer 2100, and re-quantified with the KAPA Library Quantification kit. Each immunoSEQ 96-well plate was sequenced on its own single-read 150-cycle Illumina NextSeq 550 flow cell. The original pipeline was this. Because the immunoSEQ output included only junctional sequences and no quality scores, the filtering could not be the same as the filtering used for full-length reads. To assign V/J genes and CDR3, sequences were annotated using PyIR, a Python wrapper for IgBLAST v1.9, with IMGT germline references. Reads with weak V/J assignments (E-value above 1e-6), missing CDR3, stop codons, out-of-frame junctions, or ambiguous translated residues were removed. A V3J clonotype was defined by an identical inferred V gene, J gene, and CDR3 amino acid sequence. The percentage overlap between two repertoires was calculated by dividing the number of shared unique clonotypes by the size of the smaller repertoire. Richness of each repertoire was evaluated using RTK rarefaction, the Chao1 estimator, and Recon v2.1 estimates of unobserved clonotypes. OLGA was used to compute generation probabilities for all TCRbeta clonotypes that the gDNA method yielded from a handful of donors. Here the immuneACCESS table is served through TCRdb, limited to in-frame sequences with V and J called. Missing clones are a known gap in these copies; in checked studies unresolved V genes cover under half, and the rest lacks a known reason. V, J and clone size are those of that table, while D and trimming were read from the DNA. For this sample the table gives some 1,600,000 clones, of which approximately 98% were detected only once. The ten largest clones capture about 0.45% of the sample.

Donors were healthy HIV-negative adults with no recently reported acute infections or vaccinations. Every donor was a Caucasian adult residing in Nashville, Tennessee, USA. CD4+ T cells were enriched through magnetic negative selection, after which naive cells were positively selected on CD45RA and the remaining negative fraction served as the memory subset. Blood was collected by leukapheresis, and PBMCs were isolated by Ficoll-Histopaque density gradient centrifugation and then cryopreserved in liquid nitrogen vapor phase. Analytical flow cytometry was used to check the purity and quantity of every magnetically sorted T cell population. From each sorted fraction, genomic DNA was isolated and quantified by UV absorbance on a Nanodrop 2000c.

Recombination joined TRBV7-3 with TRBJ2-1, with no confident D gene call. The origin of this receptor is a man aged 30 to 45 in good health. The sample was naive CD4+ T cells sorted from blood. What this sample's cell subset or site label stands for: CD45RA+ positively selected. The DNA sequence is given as TGTGCCAGCAGCTTGGGCGCAAGCTCCTACAATGAGCAGTTCTTC. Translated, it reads CASSLGASSYNEQFF.